This is a list of T cell receptor beta chains from one sample in a study of blood T cell repertoires in COVID-19. The repertoire was sequenced with immunoSEQ multiplex PCR; TCRdb's copy has only in-frame clones and lacks some. The sample contains roughly 250,000 clones, approximately 86% of which appear only once. The sequenced sample consisted of PBMCs or T cells enriched from blood (not recorded which). The receptors originated from a woman between 40 and 50 years old with acute COVID-19. Each CDR3 is given with its conserved first and last residue. Fields, in order: clone size, V gene, J gene, CDR3 protein. Expanded clones get a size class; other rows say once, few or many, or leave the size out.

.	TRBV5-5	TRBJ2-7	CASSLNPTYEQYF
.	TRBV3-1/TRBV3-2	TRBJ2-2	CASSQVGQGASKGTGELFF
.	TRBV4-1	TRBJ2-2	CASSPSGGLSFGELFF
.	TRBV20-1	TRBJ2-2	CSASGEDAGELFF
.	TRBV7-9	TRBJ2-1	CASSLSGTGDLNEQFF
.	TRBV25-1	TRBJ2-1	CASSEFRDKLYNEQFF
.	TRBV11-2	TRBJ1-4	CASSLNTATNEKLFF
.	TRBV7-8	TRBJ2-3	CASSFTSGSADTQYF
.	TRBV28	TRBJ2-4	CAITPGQGAKNIQYF
.	TRBV20-1	TRBJ2-1	CSASVSGRGNEQFF
.	TRBV5-1	TRBJ1-1	CASSPGENTEAFF
.	TRBV5-3	TRBJ2-5	CARSLGGRETQYF
.	TRBV9	TRBJ1-1	CASSAGLMNTEAFF
.	TRBV7-9	TRBJ2-7	CASSPNHRESAYEQYF
.	TRBV5-8	TRBJ2-4	CASSFSVNKNIQYF
.	TRBV11-3	TRBJ2-7	CASSLGRDYEQYF
.	TRBV5-1	TRBJ2-7	CASSLYREGTEQYF
.	TRBV6-5	TRBJ1-1	CASRLHRVSTEAFF
.	TRBV23-1	TRBJ2-2	CASSQLTGERRELFF
.	TRBV7-9	TRBJ1-3	CASSPTGDTIYF
once	TRBV6-4	TRBJ2-3	CASSQDSNTDTQYF
.	TRBV25-1	TRBJ1-1	CASRLQVGTEAFF
few	TRBV19	TRBJ2-7	CASSKLAGGPYEQYF
once	TRBV2	TRBJ2-2	CASSEQGLEAGELFF
.	TRBV6-5	TRBJ1-4	CASSYSPPQVEKLFF
.	TRBV11-3	TRBJ2-3	CASSPRQPTSGFTDTQYF
.	TRBV5-1	TRBJ2-7	CASSFFAGGYEQYF
.	TRBV6-5	TRBJ2-1	CASSYSSGRGYGEQFF
few	TRBV9	TRBJ2-7	CASSVATGGVDEQYF
.	TRBV10-1	TRBJ2-7	CASSESAGHEQYF
.	TRBV25-1	TRBJ1-1	CASSELGQGARTEAFF
.	TRBV2	TRBJ2-1	CASSEATPGGLVNNEQFF
.	TRBV5-6	TRBJ2-1	CASSFATGSHNEQFF
.	TRBV21-1	TRBJ1-5	CASNLRVGRGNQPQHF
.	TRBV29-1	TRBJ1-4	CSAGRRGTNEKLFF
.	TRBV7-2	TRBJ2-1	CASSLVASSYNEQFF
.	TRBV5-6	TRBJ2-1	CASGLAGTSYNEQFF
.	TRBV21-1	TRBJ2-2	CASSDVRDREDTGELFF
.	TRBV7-3	TRBJ1-1	CASSPGGARNTEAFF
.	TRBV7-8	TRBJ2-1	CASSLVFRVGINEQFF
.	TRBV9	TRBJ2-7	CASSPSQGYEQYF
few	TRBV9	TRBJ2-3	CASSVGGSTDTQYF
.	TRBV19	TRBJ1-1	CASSITDSAEAFF
.	TRBV5-4	TRBJ2-1	CASSRIQRGSYNEQFF
.	TRBV11-2	TRBJ2-7	CASSLFQGRSYEQYF
.	TRBV3-1/TRBV3-2	TRBJ2-1	CASSQDLSYNEQFF
many	TRBV4-1	TRBJ1-4	CASSHPKGGEPTNEKLFF
.	TRBV9	TRBJ2-3	CASSVGSWIGTDTQYF
.	TRBV5-1	TRBJ2-2	CASSLTGETGELFF
.	TRBV11-3	TRBJ2-3	CASSLSLLAGGPDTQYF
.	TRBV25-1	TRBJ2-1	CASGVFGGNEQFF